The 9 T cell receptor beta chains listed next were all sequenced from one sample in a study of T-cell reconstitution after alpha-beta-depleted transplantation in children. This sample's TCRbeta library carried unique molecular identifier barcodes. Using its own MiXCR run on the PCR reads, TCRdb lists one record per CDR3 protein. The sample lists around 200,000 distinct CDR3 sequences; less than 8% were seen once. Sequenced material: PBMCs from the stem cell graft donor, taken from the stem cell graft. Receptor source: a human donor who donated a stem cell graft to a child with Wiskott-Aldrich syndrome.

The table lists this clonotype with a few counts. The chain uses TRBV11-2 and TRBJ2-1; D is unclear. CDR1 and CDR2 from the germline V gene are SGHAT and FQNNGV. The CDR3 is 13 amino acids. Trimming removed 2 bases at V and 5 bases at J, with 7 bases between. The CDR3 bases are TGTGCCAGCAGCTTATTCTACGACAATGAGCAGTTCTTC. Residues: CASSLFYDNEQFF.

The chain uses TRBV24-1 and TRBJ1-5, with a weak D call TRBD1 (5 bases). Trimming pared 4 bases from V and 5 bases from J, leaving 11 bases between. The germline gives CDR1 KGHDR, CDR2 SFDVKD. This CDR3 has 14 residues. CDR3 loop: CATSEGPGDQPQHF. CDR3 DNA: TGTGCCACCAGTGAGGGGCCGGGGGATCAGCCCCAGCATTTT.

The table lists this clonotype with many counts. The chain has TRBV12-3 or TRBV12-4 and TRBJ2-1; a possible D gene is TRBD1 (6 bases). V was cut by 3 bases and J by 13 bases, with 16 bases left in between. There are 13 residues in the CDR3. CDR3 in amino acids: CASSLGAGPLQFF. CDR3 in DNA: TGTGCCAGCAGTTTGGGGGCAGGGCCATTACAGTTCTTC.

This clonotype has at least ten counts. The genes are TRBV6-5 and TRBJ1-5; D unresolved. Per the germline V gene, CDR1 is MNHEY and CDR2 is SVGAGI. The CDR3 totals 16 residues. V was cut by 5 bases and J by 4 bases, with 18 bases left in between. This CDR3 is CASSTTYSVGNQPQHF. The CDR3, as DNA: TGTGCCAGCAGTACGACCTACTCGGTAGGAAATCAGCCCCAGCATTTT.

The sample holds many counts of this clonotype. The V call is TRBV12-3 or TRBV12-4, the J call TRBJ1-2; D is unclear. Trimming pared 6 bases from V and 1 base from J, leaving 15 bases between. The CDR3 loop spans 15 amino acids. CDR3 coding DNA: TGTGCCAGCAGATTTGACGGCCTTAATAACTATGGCTACACCTTC. Translation gives CASRFDGLNNYGYTF.

This clonotype has ten or more counts. This chain joins TRBV12-3 or TRBV12-4 and TRBJ1-3, with a possible D match to TRBD1 (5 bases). The CDR3 loop spans 14 amino acids. Trimming took 4 bases from V and 7 from J, leaving 14 bases between them. The CDR3 DNA reads TGTGCCAGCAGTTCCCGGACAAGTATCAACACCATATATTTT. Protein product: CASSSRTSINTIYF.

This chain joins TRBV7-9 and TRBJ2-2; D might be TRBD1 (6 bases). The CDR3 contains 14 residues. Deletions cut 8 bases from V and 2 bases from J, with 12 bases between. Per the germline V gene, CDR1 is SEHNR and CDR2 is FQNEAQ (reference sequence). The CDR3 protein is CASCRDTNTGELFF. The CDR3 nucleotides are TGTGCCAGCTGCCGGGACACCAACACCGGGGAGCTGTTTTTT.

This clonotype has just a few counts. The chain couples TRBV28 to TRBJ2-5; D remains unclear. The ends were cut back, 8 bases at V and 4 bases at J, with 5 bases in the middle. Germline lookup yields CDR1 MDHEN and CDR2 SYDVKM. The CDR3 is made up of 10 amino acids. The DNA for the CDR3 is TGTGCCAGCGGGCGAGAGACCCAGTACTTC. It codes for CASGRETQYF.

This clonotype was detected ten times or more. V is TRBV20-1 and J is TRBJ2-5; D could derive from TRBD1 or TRBD2 (6 bases each). The CDR3 runs 13 residues. Per germline, CDR1 DFQATT and CDR2 SNEGSKA (reference sequence). The ends were cut back, 6 bases at V and 3 bases at J, with 14 bases in the middle. CDR3 sequence reads: CSARGDHKETQYF. The CDR3 bases are TGCAGTGCGAGGGGGGACCATAAAGAGACCCAGTACTTC.